These T cell receptor beta chains were read from a single sample in a study of blood T cell repertoires in COVID-19. TCRdb's table, derived via immunoSEQ multiplex PCR, lists solely in-frame clones and lacks some. Of around 47,000 clones listed, 80% to 90% are singletons. Sequenced sample: peripheral blood. The receptors shown here come from a human donor in a cohort sampled during active COVID-19. Each CDR3 is given with its conserved first and last residue. A D gene is named only where the DNA matches it firmly. Rows may omit the clone size; those that give it use once, few, many or a size class.

NA,TRBV11-3,NA,TRBJ2-5,CASSSTQGQETQYF
NA,TRBV2,once,TRBJ2-3,CANSIESTDTQYF
NA,TRBV6-4,few,TRBJ2-2,CASSTQGTGELFF
NA,TRBV6-5,NA,TRBJ1-1,CASSYRGSSEAFF
TRBD1,TRBV29-1,NA,TRBJ1-2,CSVEDRGNYGYTF
NA,TRBV4-1,NA,TRBJ2-7,CASSPRSSGVPYEQYF
TRBD1,TRBV2,NA,TRBJ1-1,CASRETGTVNTEAFF
NA,TRBV7-3,NA,TRBJ2-1,CASSSPGNEQFF
NA,TRBV25-1,NA,TRBJ1-1,CASSEYGLNTEAFF
NA,TRBV7-9,NA,TRBJ1-1,CASSPRGGDTEAFF
NA,TRBV24-1,NA,TRBJ2-5,CATSDPTVQETQYF
TRBD1,TRBV3-1/TRBV3-2,NA,TRBJ1-2,CASSLGTGLYGYTF
TRBD1,TRBV7-3,NA,TRBJ2-3,CASSFAQGKADTQYF
NA,TRBV6-2/TRBV6-3,NA,TRBJ1-1,CASSYGSTGNTEAFF
NA,TRBV6-5,NA,TRBJ1-5,CASSYSADQPQHF
TRBD1,TRBV4-3,NA,TRBJ1-2,CASSRGQGNNYGYTF
TRBD1,TRBV6-4,NA,TRBJ1-6,CASSDSNRGRSPLHF
TRBD2,TRBV7-9,few,TRBJ2-1,CAKTSGAYNEQFF
TRBD1,TRBV19,NA,TRBJ1-3,CASTPDRGYGNTIYF
TRBD1,TRBV6-5,NA,TRBJ1-6,CATTIGQANSPLHF
NA,TRBV10-3,NA,TRBJ2-5,CAISESAGKETQYF